The clone carrying this T cell receptor beta chain was seen at least ten times. Its antigen remains unidentified. This record belongs to a study of T cells after yellow fever vaccination. The ends lost 0 bases at V and 3 bases at J; junction bases unmatched: 4. Germline V gene sequence: CDR1 SQVTM, CDR2 ANQGSEA. This CDR3 has 14 residues. Study-wide results and limits: A small proportion of clonotypes was detected in both the CD4 and CD8 compartments. The study re-detected most primary-vaccination clones after the booster (under 97% CD4, around 90% CD8).

TCRdb passed the 5' RACE reads through MiXCR, listing each CDR3 protein once. The sample shows approximately 70,000 distinct CDR3 sequences, approximately 7% of them seen only once. The sequenced sample was CD8+ T cells sorted from PBMCs, obtained roughly 46 days after the first yellow fever vaccination. The chain is built from TRBV29-1 and TRBJ1-1, with TRBD1 matching over 7 bases. This clonotype originated in a man aged 18 to 30 who received the YFV17D yellow fever vaccine. This chain's CDR3 is CSVEDSRGDTEAFF. CDR3 in DNA: TGCAGCGTTGAAGACTCCAGGGGGGACACTGAAGCTTTCTTT.